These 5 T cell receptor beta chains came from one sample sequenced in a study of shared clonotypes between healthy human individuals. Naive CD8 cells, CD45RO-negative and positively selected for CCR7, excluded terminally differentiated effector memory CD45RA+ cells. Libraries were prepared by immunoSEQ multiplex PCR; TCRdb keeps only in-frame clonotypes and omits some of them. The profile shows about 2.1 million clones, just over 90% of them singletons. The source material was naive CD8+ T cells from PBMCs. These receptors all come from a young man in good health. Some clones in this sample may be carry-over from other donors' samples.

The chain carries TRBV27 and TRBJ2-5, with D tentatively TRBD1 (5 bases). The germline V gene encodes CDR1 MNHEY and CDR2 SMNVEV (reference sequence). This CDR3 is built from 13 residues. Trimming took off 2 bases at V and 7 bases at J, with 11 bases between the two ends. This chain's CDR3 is CASSLGAAGTQYF. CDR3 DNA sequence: TGTGCCAGCAGTTTAGGGGCCGCAGGGACCCAGTACTTC.

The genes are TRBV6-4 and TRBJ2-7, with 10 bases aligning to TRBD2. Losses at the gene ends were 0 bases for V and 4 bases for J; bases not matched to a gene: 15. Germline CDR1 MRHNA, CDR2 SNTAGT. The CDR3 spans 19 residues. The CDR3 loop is CASSDSRLLELAGRYEQYF. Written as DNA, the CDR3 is TGTGCCAGCAGTGACTCGAGATTGTTGGAACTAGCGGGAAGGTACGAGCAGTACTTC.

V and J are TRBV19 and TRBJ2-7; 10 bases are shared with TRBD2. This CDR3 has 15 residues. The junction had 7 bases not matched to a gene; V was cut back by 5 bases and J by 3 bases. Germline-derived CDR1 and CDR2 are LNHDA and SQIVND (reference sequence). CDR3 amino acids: CASSPGASGSYEQYF. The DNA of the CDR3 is TGTGCCAGTAGTCCCGGGGCTAGCGGGAGCTACGAGCAGTACTTC.

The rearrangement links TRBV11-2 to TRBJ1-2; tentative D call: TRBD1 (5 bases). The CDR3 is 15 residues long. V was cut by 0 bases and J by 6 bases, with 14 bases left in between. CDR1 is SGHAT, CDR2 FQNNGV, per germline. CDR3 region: CASSLDRDRWDGYTF. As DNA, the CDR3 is TGTGCCAGCAGCTTAGATCGGGACCGGTGGGATGGCTACACCTTC.

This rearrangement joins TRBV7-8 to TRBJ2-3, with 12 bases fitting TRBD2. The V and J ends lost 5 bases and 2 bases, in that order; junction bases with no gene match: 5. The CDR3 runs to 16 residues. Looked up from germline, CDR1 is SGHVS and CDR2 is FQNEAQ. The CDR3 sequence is CASSPRLAGATDTQYF. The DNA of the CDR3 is TGTGCCAGCAGCCCTCGACTAGCGGGAGCCACAGATACGCAGTATTTT.